The present T cell receptor beta chain was sequenced within a study of T cell responses to AZD1222 COVID-19 vaccine. Notes on the study in general: Repertoires were sampled only after the peak T cell response.

The table came from immunoSEQ multiplex PCR; TCRdb's copy has only in-frame clones and leaves some out. The sample lists approximately 200,000 clones; about 93% were seen once. A note on this clone: Its antigen is not identified.

Germline CDR1 LNHDA, CDR2 SQIVND (reference sequence). CDR3 length equals 15 residues. The V and J ends lost 3 bases and 6 bases respectively, with 12 bases between them. The chain uses TRBV19 and TRBJ1-6; perhaps TRBD1 as D (6 bases). The TCR originated in an adult who received the AZD1222 COVID-19 vaccine. This specimen was peripheral blood, taken 28 days after the second AZD1222 dose. This CDR3 reads CASSIGDTTNSPLHF. Written as DNA, the CDR3 is TGTGCCAGTAGTATCGGGGACACCACTAATTCACCCCTCCACTTT.